This T cell receptor (beta chain) is from a study of cytomegalovirus exposure and HLA in healthy donors. PCR was performed using 60 Vbeta and 13 Jbeta primers. Profiled with immunoSEQ multiplex PCR; TCRdb holds only in-frame clones, not every one. The sample consists of 150,000 or so clones, about 80% of them appearing once. Material: PBMCs. This TCR derives from a man between 25 and 39 years old in good health and CMV-seronegative.

The CDR3 here is CASSSRDSGANVLTF. The CDR3 DNA reads as TGTGCCAGCTCATCGCGGGACTCTGGGGCCAACGTCCTGACTTTC. V usage is TRBV18 and J usage is TRBJ2-6, with a weak D call TRBD2 (6 bases). From germline, CDR1 is KGHSH and CDR2 LQKENI. The CDR3 runs to 15 residues. Trimming cost V 5 bases and J 0 bases, with 8 bases left between them.